This T cell receptor (beta chain) was sequenced for a study of blood T cell repertoires in COVID-19. Overall study context: PBMCs, B-cell-depleted T cells, or T cells were the source of the cDNA or gDNA that made up the material.

The CDR3 loop spans 13 amino acids. Germline lookup yields CDR1 SGHRS and CDR2 YFSETQ. The ends were cut back, 4 bases at V and 7 bases at J, with 11 bases in the middle. Generated by immunoSEQ multiplex PCR, the TCRdb table keeps only in-frame clones and is missing some. This table has 35,000 to 40,000 clones, roughly 90% appearing once. V gene TRBV5-1 combines with J gene TRBJ2-2; D gene uncertain. The sequenced material came from peripheral blood. The clonotype comes from a man in his sixties with active or convalescent COVID-19. The DNA of the CDR3 is TGCGCCAGCAGCCAAGAGTCGGTCGGGGAGCTGTTTTTT. Protein product: CASSQESVGELFF. The complete variable domain, with remaining parts taken from reference TRBV5-1 and TRBJ2-2, reads KAGVTQTPRYLIKTRGQQVTLSCSPISGHRSVSWYQQTPGQGLQFLFEYFSETQRNKGNFPGRFSGRQFSNSRSEMNVSTLELGDSALYLCASSQESVGELFFGEGSRLTVL.